The rows below give T cell receptor beta chains drawn from one sample of a study of blood T cell repertoires in COVID-19. The data were produced by immunoSEQ multiplex PCR, yet TCRdb's version contains in-frame clones alone and is incomplete. This sample has roughly 140,000 clones; around four fifths occur once, and the top ten carry 35% to 45%. Sequencing was carried out using peripheral blood. These receptor sequences come from a human donor in a cohort sampled during active COVID-19. The CDR3 runs from the conserved cysteine through the conserved F or W. D genes are given only for firm matches. Part of the rows lack a size; the others show once, few, many or a class for expanded clones.

clone_size j_call d_call v_call cdr3_nt cdr3_aa
. TRBJ1-2 TRBD1 TRBV5-1 TGCGCCAGCAGCAAGGACAGGGACAACTATGGCTACACCTTC CASSKDRDNYGYTF
once TRBJ1-3 TRBD1 TRBV18 TGTGCCAGCTCCCCGGGACAGGGGGCTGGAAACACCATATATTTT CASSPGQGAGNTIYF
. TRBJ1-6 . TRBV4-2 TGTGCCAGCAGCCAAGAAAGGCGGGGGGTGGGTTCACCCCTCCACTTT CASSQERRGVGSPLHF
. TRBJ2-2 . TRBV4-3 TGCGCCAGCAGCCAACTCGTAGGGCGGGCCACCGGGGAGCTGTTTTTT CASSQLVGRATGELFF
. TRBJ2-7 . TRBV4-1 TGCGCCAGCAGCCAAGATACAGGGATTACCTACGAGCAGTACTTC CASSQDTGITYEQYF
. TRBJ2-7 TRBD1 TRBV2 TGTGCCAGCAGAATGGACAGGGGTGGGTACGAGCAGTACTTC CASRMDRGGYEQYF
. TRBJ1-4 . TRBV7-2 TGTGCCAGCAGCTTGGGCCCTGGGAATGAAAAACTGTTTTTT CASSLGPGNEKLFF
once TRBJ2-5 TRBD2 TRBV18 TGTGCCAGCTCACCTGTACCAGGGACAGCGGGGGGGACCCAGTACTTC CASSPVPGTAGGTQYF
. TRBJ1-2 . TRBV7-2 TGTGCCAGCAGCTTAGACGGACAGAGCTCCTATGGCTACACCTTC CASSLDGQSSYGYTF
. TRBJ2-2 TRBD1 TRBV18 TGTGCCAGCTCACCCCCGGGACAGGGAAGAGTTGGCGGGGAGCTGTTTTTT CASSPPGQGRVGGELFF
few TRBJ1-2 . TRBV5-4 TGTGCCAGCAGCTTGGGAGGGTCTGGCTACACCTTC CASSLGGSGYTF
. TRBJ2-3 TRBD2 TRBV9 TGTGCCAGCAGCGCCCCGACTAGCGGGGTTCGCACAGATACGCAGTATTTT CASSAPTSGVRTDTQYF
. TRBJ1-3 . TRBV30 TGTGCCTGGGAACCTCAGGGGCTCTCTGGAAACACCATATATTTT CAWEPQGLSGNTIYF
. TRBJ1-5 . TRBV28 TGTGCCAGCAGTTTACACGGTCAGCCCCAGCATTTT CASSLHGQPQHF
. TRBJ1-5 TRBD1 TRBV19 TGTGCCAGTAGGATAGGACAGGGGGCCGATCAGCCCCAGCATTTT CASRIGQGADQPQHF
. TRBJ2-7 . TRBV5-4 TGTGCCAGCAGCTCAGGCAGGGGGGACGCTATCTACGAGCAGTACTTC CASSSGRGDAIYEQYF
. TRBJ2-3 . TRBV3-1/TRBV3-2 TGTGCCAGCAGCCGGACAGTTCACACAGATACGCAGTATTTT CASSRTVHTDTQYF
. TRBJ1-1 . TRBV2 TGTGCCACGGTGGGGGGGGTCGGCACTGAAGCTTTCTTT CATVGGVGTEAFF
. TRBJ1-5 . TRBV5-1 TGCGCCAGCAGCCCGGGGACACCCAACTTGGGAGAGCCCCAGCATTTT CASSPGTPNLGEPQHF
. TRBJ1-2 TRBD1 TRBV10-3 TGTGCCATCACCACAGGACAGGGCGGGAACTATGGCTACACCTTC CAITTGQGGNYGYTF
. TRBJ1-6 . TRBV11-2 TGTGCCAGCAGCTCCACCGGGAGCCTCAGAGGGTATGGTAATTCACCCCTCCACTTT CASSSTGSLRGYGNSPLHF
. TRBJ2-1 . TRBV19 TGTGCCAGTAGTCCCGGGTCCTTCCCCGAGCAGTTCTTC CASSPGSFPEQFF
. TRBJ2-3 TRBD1 TRBV7-9 TGTGCCAGCAGCCTGGGGACAGGGGGGGGCACAGATACGCAGTATTTT CASSLGTGGGTDTQYF
. TRBJ1-1 . TRBV2 TGTGCCAGCAGCCCAAGGCGGGGGTCGGACACTGAAGCTTTCTTT CASSPRRGSDTEAFF
. TRBJ1-1 . TRBV4-2 TGTGCCAGCAGCCAACTCCGGGTCCTGAACACTGAAGCTTTCTTT CASSQLRVLNTEAFF
. TRBJ2-7 . TRBV5-8 TGTGCCAGCAGCTTGGGTCGTCGGACCTCACTAGGCCTCGAGCAGTACTTC CASSLGRRTSLGLEQYF
. TRBJ2-2 TRBD2 TRBV2 TGTGCCAGCAGTGAAGCGGGAGGGACCGGGGAGCTGTTTTTT CASSEAGGTGELFF
once TRBJ1-2 TRBD1 TRBV5-1 TGCGCCAGCAGCTCCGCACGACAGGGTGAGGGCTACACCTTC CASSSARQGEGYTF
. TRBJ1-3 . TRBV25-1 TGTGCCAGCAGTCCCCAGGATGTAAACACCATATATTTT CASSPQDVNTIYF
. TRBJ2-2 TRBD2 TRBV12-5 TGTGCTAGTGGTTTGGGTAGCGGGGACACCGGGGAGCTGTTTTTT CASGLGSGDTGELFF
once TRBJ2-3 . TRBV7-6 TGTGCCAGCAGCCCCCTGGCGGGGACCAGCACAGATACGCAGTATTTT CASSPLAGTSTDTQYF
. TRBJ1-2 . TRBV18 TGTGCCAGCTCAGCCACTCCCTATGGCTACACCTTC CASSATPYGYTF
once TRBJ1-1 TRBD1 TRBV11-3 TGTGCCAGCAGTTACCGGGACAGGGAAGCTTTCTTT CASSYRDREAFF
. TRBJ1-2 . TRBV9 TGTGCCAGCAGCCAGAATACGGGGTATGGCTACACCTTC CASSQNTGYGYTF
. TRBJ1-1 TRBD1 TRBV28 TGTGCCAGCAGTTTAGTAGGACAGGGGGCCGGGAAGACTGAAGCTTTCTTT CASSLVGQGAGKTEAFF
. TRBJ2-2 . TRBV19 TGTGCCAGTAGTATTAAGAACACCGGGGAGCTGTTTTTT CASSIKNTGELFF
. TRBJ2-7 TRBD1 TRBV5-8 TGTGCCAGCAGCTCCGGGACAGGGAGCTACGAGCAGTACTTC CASSSGTGSYEQYF
. TRBJ2-7 TRBD2 TRBV3-1/TRBV3-2 TGTGCCAGCAGCCAAGATAAGGGACTAGCGTCCTTAGAGCAGTACTTC CASSQDKGLASLEQYF
. TRBJ1-6 TRBD1 TRBV6-5 TGTGCCAGCAGTTACTCAGACAGGGGAATGGATTCACCCCTCCACTTT CASSYSDRGMDSPLHF
. TRBJ1-3 TRBD1 TRBV9 TGTGCCAGCACCCCGGGACAGTCTGGAAACACCATATATTTT CASTPGQSGNTIYF
. TRBJ1-2 . TRBV7-2 TGTGCCAGCAGCTTAGCGGCAGGCGGCTACACCTTC CASSLAAGGYTF
. TRBJ1-1 TRBD1 TRBV12-3/TRBV12-4 TGTGCCAGCACCCTGACAGGGTGGACTGAAGCTTTCTTT CASTLTGWTEAFF
few TRBJ1-3 TRBD1 TRBV5-1 TGCGCCAGCAGCGGGGGACAGCCCGGGCCCTCTGGAAACACCATATATTTT CASSGGQPGPSGNTIYF
. TRBJ2-7 . TRBV7-2 TGTGCCAGCAGCACAGACAGGCGATACGAGCAGTACTTC CASSTDRRYEQYF
. TRBJ1-2 TRBD1 TRBV19 TGTGCCAGTAGTACCACGGGACAGGGGGCAAGCGGCTACACCTTC CASSTTGQGASGYTF